This T cell receptor (beta chain) was documented in a study of blood T cell repertoires in COVID-19 (dated by TCRdb to the early 2020s). Study-wide context: Samples covering the acute and convalescent phases of COVID-19 were provided by collaborators in the United States, Italy and Spain. The prospective study material was composed of cDNA or gDNA derived from T cells, B-cell-depleted T cells, or PBMCs. The dataset comprised deeply sampled blood TCRbeta repertoires from subjects exposed to, actively infected with, or recovered from COVID-19. The repertoires were made available in a free public database intended to serve as a resource for research on the immune response to SARS-CoV-2. Samples were obtained from the ongoing ImmuneRACE study (first 160 participants) and from some 1,200 subjects provided by 6 global collaborators. Nearly every sample came with metadata listing a de-identified subject ID, COVID-19 status, age in years and sex. HLA class I and class II types, where available, came from metadata supplied by the sample provider rather than from assay-based typing.

CDR1 and CDR2 were assigned from the germline V gene (reference sequence) as LNHDA and SQIVND. Trimming costs V 1 base and J 7 bases, and their ends lie 20 bases apart. From its cysteine to its phenylalanine, the CDR3 spans 17 amino acids. CDR3 DNA is the only sequence kept; it has 51 bases, read in frame from the first base. What the authors observed across the whole study: How much clinical and demographic metadata was included differed by source and by participant, and the metadata was provided uncurated.

Enrolling through a virtual design, the prospective study's participants ranged in age from roughly 18 to 89 years and lived across more than 20 United States geographic areas. In the prospective study, participants were assigned to cohorts based on the clinical history participants reported in a screening survey and a study questionnaire. Mobile phlebotomists in the prospective study collected whole blood, serum and a nasopharyngeal or oropharyngeal swab from every participant. Additional blood draws and questionnaires over a 2-month period could optionally be provided by prospective study participants. Blood samples from the prospective study were shipped frozen or at room temperature prior to DNA extraction. TCRbeta CDR3 regions were amplified from genomic DNA using the immunoSEQ Assay, a bias-controlled multiplex PCR. The paper's processing steps were these. The number of nucleated cells in each sample was estimated from the amplification of reference gene primers within the assay. To quantify the absolute abundance of each unique TCRbeta CDR3 rearrangement, sequence reads were collapsed and filtered. Productive Simpson clonality was computed per sample as the square root of Simpson's diversity index over productive rearrangements. TCRdb re-hosts the immuneACCESS table, in-frame sequences only. Its copies lack some clones; in the studies checked, an unresolved V gene accounts for under half of them, and the cause for the rest is not known. V and J calls plus clone size are reproduced from that table; the DNA served to infer D and trimming. The sample has about 200,000 clones on record, approximately 85% of them singletons. Of the sample, 4.5% to 6.5% falls within the top ten clones.

As regards this clone: Its specific antigen is unknown. No much larger clone is present one base from it, and per-base qualities are unavailable.

The rearranged segments are TRBV19 and TRBJ1-5, with TRBD1 perhaps the D gene, on 6 matching bases. Sequencing input: PBMCs or T cells enriched from blood (not recorded which). This TCR was recovered from a man aged 40-49 years with acute COVID-19. The nucleotide sequence is TGTGCCAGTAGTATAGGCCAAACAGGGAGTAGGGGACAGCCCCAGCATTTT. Translated, this is CASSIGQTGSRGQPQHF.